This TCR beta chain derives from a study of T cells in Graves' hyperthyroidism and ophthalmopathy. Study in general: Peripheral blood was drawn at first diagnosis, prior to all treatment.

Study findings and constraints: The model forecast ophthalmopathy, anticipating it by a median around 6.5 months before onset. Blood shared most expanded thyroid clonotypes above 0.001.

This clonotype came up many times. The antigen is not known. There were TCR beta CDR3 regions amplified from RNA transcripts. The HTBI primer set was used in a first-round RT-PCR of the TCR CDR3. One entry per CDR3 protein, called by TCRdb with MiXCR from the multiplex PCR reads. Of roughly 240,000 distinct CDR3 sequences listed, approximately 23% are singletons. This CDR3 comprises 13 residues. Trimming removed 1 base at V and 4 bases at J, with 8 bases between. Germline values: CDR1 GTSNPN, CDR2 SVGIG (reference sequence). On the basis of clinical symptoms, serum thyroxine and TRAb, thyroid ultrasound and orbital computed tomography, diagnoses were made.

Sequenced material: blood. The source of this sequence is a middle-aged woman with Graves' ophthalmopathy. The chain joins TRBV30 to TRBJ1-5; D is undetermined. The CDR3 reads CAWSEAENQPQHF. DNA of the CDR3: TGTGCCTGGAGTGAGGCAGAAAATCAGCCCCAGCATTTT.